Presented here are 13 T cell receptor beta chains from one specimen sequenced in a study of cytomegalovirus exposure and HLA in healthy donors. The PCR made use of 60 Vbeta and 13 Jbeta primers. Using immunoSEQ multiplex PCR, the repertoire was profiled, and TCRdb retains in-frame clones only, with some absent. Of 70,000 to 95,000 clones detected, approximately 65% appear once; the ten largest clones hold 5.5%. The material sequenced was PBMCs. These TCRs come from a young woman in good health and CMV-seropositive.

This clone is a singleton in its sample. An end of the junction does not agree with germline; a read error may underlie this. The CDR3 loop is CSSSLRIGTSGNTGELFF. The CDR3 DNA reads TGTTCCAGCAGCTTAAGGATCGGGACTAGCGGAAACACCGGGGAGCTGTTTTTT. V is TRBV7-9 and J is TRBJ2-2; 11 bases map to TRBD2. This CDR3 region has 18 residues. Germline-derived CDR1 and CDR2 are SEHNR and FQNEAQ (reference sequence).

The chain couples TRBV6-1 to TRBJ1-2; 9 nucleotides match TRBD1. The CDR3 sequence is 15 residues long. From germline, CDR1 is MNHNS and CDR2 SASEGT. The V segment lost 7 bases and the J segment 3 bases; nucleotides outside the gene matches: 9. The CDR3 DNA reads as TGTGCCAGCACCCCGGTACGGGACAGGGACTATGGCTACACCTTC. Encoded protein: CASTPVRDRDYGYTF.

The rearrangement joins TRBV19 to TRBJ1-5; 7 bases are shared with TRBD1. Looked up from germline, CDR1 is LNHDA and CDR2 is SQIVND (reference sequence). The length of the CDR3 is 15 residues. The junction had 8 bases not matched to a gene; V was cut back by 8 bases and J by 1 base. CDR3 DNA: TGTGCCAGTCTCAGTACAGGGGCAAGCAATCAGCCCCAGCATTTT. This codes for CASLSTGASNQPQHF.

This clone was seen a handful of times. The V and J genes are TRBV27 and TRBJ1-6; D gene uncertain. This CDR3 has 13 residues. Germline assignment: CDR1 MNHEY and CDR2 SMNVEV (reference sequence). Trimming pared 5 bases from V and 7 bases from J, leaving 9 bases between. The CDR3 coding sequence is TGTGCCAGCAGTGTGGGAGTCAATTCACCCCTCCACTTT. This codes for CASSVGVNSPLHF.

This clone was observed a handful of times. CDR3 nucleotide sequence: TGTGCCAGTAGCGCCCCGTGGCAGCCGAGGTTCTATGGCTACACCTTC. The encoded protein is CASSAPWQPRFYGYTF. The rearrangement joins TRBV19 to TRBJ1-2; unclear D gene. The CDR3 runs 16 residues. V was cut by 6 bases and J by 4 bases, with 21 bases left in between. Germline-derived CDR1 and CDR2 are LNHDA and SQIVND (reference sequence).

This CDR3 reads CASSLGGQSSYEQYF. CDR3 nucleotide sequence: TGCGCCAGCAGCTTGGGTGGGCAGAGCTCCTACGAGCAGTACTTC. This chain links TRBV5-1 with TRBJ2-7; D is undetermined. Trimming shortened V by 0 bases and J by 0 bases, and 10 bases separated the two germline ends. There are 15 residues in the CDR3. CDR1 SGHRS and CDR2 YFSETQ come from the germline V gene.

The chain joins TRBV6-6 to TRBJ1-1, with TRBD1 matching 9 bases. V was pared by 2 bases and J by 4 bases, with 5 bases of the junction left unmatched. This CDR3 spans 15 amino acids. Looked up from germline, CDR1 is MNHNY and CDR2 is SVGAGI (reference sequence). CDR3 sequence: CASSYPQTGGTEAFF. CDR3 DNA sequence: TGTGCCAGCAGTTACCCTCAGACAGGGGGCACTGAAGCTTTCTTT.

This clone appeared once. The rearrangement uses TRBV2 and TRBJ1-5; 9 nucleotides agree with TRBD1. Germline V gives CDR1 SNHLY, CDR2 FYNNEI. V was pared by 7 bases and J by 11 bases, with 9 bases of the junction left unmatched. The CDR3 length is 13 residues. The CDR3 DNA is TGTGCCAGCATCGGGACAGGGTCCGTAACCCAGCATTTT. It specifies CASIGTGSVTQHF.

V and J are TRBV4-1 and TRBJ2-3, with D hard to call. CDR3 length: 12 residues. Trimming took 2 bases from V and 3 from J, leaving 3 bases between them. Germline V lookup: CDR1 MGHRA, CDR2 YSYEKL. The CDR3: CASSQPTDTQYF. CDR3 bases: TGCGCCAGCAGCCAACCTACAGATACGCAGTATTTT.

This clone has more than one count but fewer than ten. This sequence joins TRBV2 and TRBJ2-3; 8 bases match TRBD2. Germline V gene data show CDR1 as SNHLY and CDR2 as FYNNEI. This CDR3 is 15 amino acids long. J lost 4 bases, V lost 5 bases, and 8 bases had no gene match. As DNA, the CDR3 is TGTGCCAGCAGTAGGGGACTAGTGGGGTCAGATACGCAGTATTTT. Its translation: CASSRGLVGSDTQYF.

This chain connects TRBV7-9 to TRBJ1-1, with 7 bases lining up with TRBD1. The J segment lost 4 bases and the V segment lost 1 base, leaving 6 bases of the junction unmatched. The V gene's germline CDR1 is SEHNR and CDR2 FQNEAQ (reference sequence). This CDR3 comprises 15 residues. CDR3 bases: TGTGCCAGCAGCTTAGGACAGGGCGGGTTCACTGAAGCTTTCTTT. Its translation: CASSLGQGGFTEAFF.

CDR3 DNA: TGTGCCAGCAGCCAGACTAGCGGGGGAGGTACCGGGGAGCTGTTTTTT. As protein: CASSQTSGGGTGELFF. V gene TRBV7-2 combines with J gene TRBJ2-2, with TRBD2 matching over 12 bases. The trim removed 5 bases at V and 5 bases at J, leaving 6 bases unmatched. Germline V gene lookup returns CDR1 SGHTA and CDR2 FQGNSA. The CDR3 extends over 16 amino acids.

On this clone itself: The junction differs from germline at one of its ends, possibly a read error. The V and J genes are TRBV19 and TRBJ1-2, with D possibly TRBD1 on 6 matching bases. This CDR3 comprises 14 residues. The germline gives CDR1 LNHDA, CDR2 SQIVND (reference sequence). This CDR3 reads CASSALGQGYGYPF. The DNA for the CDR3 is TGTGCCAGTAGTGCCCTGGGGCAGGGGTATGGCTACCCCTTC.